The 23 T cell receptor beta chains below were found in one sample sequenced in a study of Ad26.COV2.S vaccination and SARS-CoV-2 variants. Here immunoSEQ multiplex PCR was the method, and the copy in TCRdb shows in-frame clones only, minus some. The sample lists 300,000 to 350,000 clones; about 89% were seen once. This sample's treatment: 15 to 20 received Ad26.COV2.S at low or high dose, single or two shots; several received placebo; per-sample allocation not given. The samples were gathered on day 63 after the first injection of vaccine or placebo. The source was peripheral blood, collected in a trial of Ad26.COV2.S vaccine versus placebo. These receptors all come from a person between 18 and 60 years old who received the Ad26.COV2.S COVID-19 vaccine or a placebo.

The V and J genes are TRBV7-2 and TRBJ2-5; possibly TRBD1 or TRBD2 for D (5 bases each). The V gene lost 4 bases and the J gene lost 0 bases, with 6 bases spanning the gap. Looked up from germline, CDR1 is SGHTA and CDR2 is FQGNSA. This CDR3 is built from 13 residues. The DNA of the CDR3 is TGTGCCAGCAGCTGGGACCACCAAGAGACCCAGTACTTC. Translated: CASSWDHQETQYF. Using reference TRBV7-2 and TRBJ2-5 for the parts outside the CDR3, the full variable domain is GAGVSQSPSNKVTEKGKDVELRCDPISGHTALYWYRQSLGQGLEFLIYFQGNSAPDKSGLPSDRFSAERTGGSVSTLTIQRTQQEDSAVYLCASSWDHQETQYFGPGTRLLVL.

The chain employs TRBV4-3 and TRBJ2-2, with D possibly TRBD1 on 8 matching bases. The CDR3 sequence is 15 residues long. V was pared by 4 bases and J by 5 bases, with 14 bases between. Germline-derived CDR1 and CDR2 are LGHNA and YSLEER. CDR3 bases: TGCGCCAGCAGCCTAGGACAGGGACTAACCGGGGAGCTGTTTTTT. It encodes CASSLGQGLTGELFF.

The chain uses TRBV30 and TRBJ2-1; no firm D call. The CDR3 totals 13 residues. Germline assignment: CDR1 GTSNPN and CDR2 SVGIG (reference sequence). The V end lost 0 bases, the J end lost 6 bases, and 9 bases lay between the germline ends. DNA of the CDR3: TGTGCCTGGAGTGTACCCCTGCCCAATGAGCAGTTCTTC. Translation gives CAWSVPLPNEQFF.

The V call is TRBV28, the J call TRBJ2-1; D gene unclear. V lost 9 bases to trimming and J lost 1 base, with 16 bases between them. This CDR3 is built from 15 residues. Germline V gene lookup returns CDR1 MDHEN and CDR2 SYDVKM. The DNA for the CDR3 is TGTGCCAGTAGATCCCGGGTCCCTTCCTACAATGAGCAGTTCTTC. Translation: CASRSRVPSYNEQFF.

The table lists this clone with a few counts. J is TRBJ2-3 and V is TRBV6-1, with a weak D call TRBD2 (6 bases). Germline values: CDR1 MNHNS, CDR2 SASEGT. The CDR3 runs to 15 residues. V shed 2 bases and J shed 6 bases, with 15 bases lying between them. CDR3 sequence: CASSEREPTRDTQYF. The CDR3 bases are TGTGCCAGCAGTGAACGGGAGCCTACAAGGGATACGCAGTATTTT.

This rearrangement joins TRBV20-1 to TRBJ1-5; D perhaps matches TRBD1 (6 bases). Germline CDR1 is DFQATT and CDR2 is SNEGSKA (reference sequence). The CDR3 is 13 residues long. The V and J ends lost 3 bases and 6 bases respectively, with 12 bases between them. CDR3 sequence reads: CSASGGLGQPQHF. The DNA of the CDR3 is TGCAGTGCTAGTGGGGGGCTCGGTCAGCCCCAGCATTTT.

V usage is TRBV19 and J usage is TRBJ1-1; 7 bases are shared with TRBD1. The junction had 13 bases not matched to a gene; V was cut back by 3 bases and J by 0 bases. Germline V gene data show CDR1 as LNHDA and CDR2 as SQIVND (reference sequence). This CDR3 has 18 amino acids. The CDR3 reads CASSILPFSDRMNTEAFF. For the CDR3, the DNA is TGTGCCAGTAGTATTCTCCCCTTCTCGGACAGGATGAACACTGAAGCTTTCTTT.

This clone was detected only once. The chain carries TRBV10-1 and TRBJ1-4; tentative D call: TRBD1 (5 bases). Germline lookup yields CDR1 WNHNN and CDR2 SYGVQD (reference sequence). This CDR3 region has 14 residues. The ends were cut back, 5 bases at V and 1 base at J, with 8 bases in the middle. The CDR3 bases are TGCGCCAGCAGTATGGGGGAAACTAATGAAAAACTGTTTTTT. Protein product: CASSMGETNEKLFF.

V and J are TRBV7-9 and TRBJ2-1, with D maybe TRBD1 (5 bases). The CDR3 is 12 amino acids. Between the trimmed V and J ends, which lost 1 base and 11 bases, there was a span of 9 bases. CDR1 SEHNR and CDR2 FQNEAQ come from the germline V gene (reference sequence). This CDR3 is CASSLGDSQQFF. The CDR3, as DNA: TGTGCCAGCAGCTTAGGCGACAGTCAGCAGTTCTTC.

The J gene is TRBJ2-7, the V gene TRBV7-2; no definite D call. CDR1 and CDR2 from the germline V gene are SGHTA and FQGNSA. The CDR3 length is 15 residues. Between the trimmed V and J ends, which lost 3 bases and 5 bases, there was a span of 17 bases. The CDR3 reads CASSFRSSPPHEQYF. The CDR3 bases are TGTGCCAGCAGCTTTAGGTCCTCCCCACCTCACGAGCAGTACTTC. The entire variable domain, with the rest obtained from reference TRBV7-2 and TRBJ2-7, is as follows: GAGVSQSPSNKVTEKGKDVELRCDPISGHTALYWYRQSLGQGLEFLIYFQGNSAPDKSGLPSDRFSAERTGGSVSTLTIQRTQQEDSAVYLCASSFRSSPPHEQYFGPGTRLTVT.

Worth noting for this clone: The same CDR3 arises from other DNA sequences in this sample as well. The chain joins TRBV12-3 or TRBV12-4 to TRBJ1-2; D remains unclear. The V end was cut by 3 bases, the J end by 2 bases, with 7 bases between. The CDR3 length is 13 residues. CDR3 sequence (DNA): TGTGCCAGCAGTTTTGGACGGAACTATGGCTACACCTTC. Encoded protein: CASSFGRNYGYTF.

This sequence joins TRBV2 and TRBJ2-7, with 7 bases that match TRBD2. This CDR3 is built from 15 residues. The ends lost 4 bases at V and 6 bases at J; junction bases unmatched: 12. Germline V gene data show CDR1 as SNHLY and CDR2 as FYNNEI. CDR3 in amino acids: CASSVSGLILSEQYF. The CDR3 DNA sequence: TGTGCCAGCAGTGTTAGCGGGTTGATTCTCTCCGAGCAGTACTTC.

The chain uses TRBV7-9 and TRBJ2-2; 8 bases fit TRBD1. The germline gives CDR1 SEHNR, CDR2 FQNEAQ (reference sequence). The ends lost 5 bases at V and 2 bases at J; junction bases unmatched: 7. The CDR3 has 16 amino acids. Here the CDR3 DNA reads TGTGCCAGCAGCACCCTTGACAGGGGCAACACCGGGGAGCTGTTTTTT. Its translation: CASSTLDRGNTGELFF.

This chain uses TRBV7-9 with TRBJ1-1; no clear D gene. The CDR3 extends over 13 amino acids. The ends were cut back, 3 bases at V and 6 bases at J, with 11 bases in the middle. The germline V gene has CDR1 SEHNR and CDR2 FQNEAQ (reference sequence). CDR3 residues: CASSLAGIPEAFF. CDR3 nucleotide sequence: TGTGCCAGCAGCTTGGCGGGAATCCCTGAAGCTTTCTTT.

The chain employs TRBV18 and TRBJ2-2, with TRBD1 identical over 10 bases. Trimming cost V 1 base and J 5 bases; bases outside gene matches: 16. Per the germline V gene, CDR1 is KGHSH and CDR2 is LQKENI. The CDR3 extends over 20 amino acids. The CDR3 nucleotides are TGTGCCAGCTCACCACGCGACAGGGGGCTTCTCCGAAGGTATACCGGGGAGCTGTTTTTT. Translated, it gives CASSPRDRGLLRRYTGELFF. Together with reference TRBV18 and TRBJ2-2, the CDR3 gives the full variable domain: NAGVMQNPRHLVRRRGQEARLRCSPMKGHSHVYWYRQLPEEGLKFMVYLQKENIIDESGMPKERFSAEFPKEGPSILRIQQVVRGDSAAYFCASSPRDRGLLRRYTGELFFGEGSRLTVL.

This chain uses TRBV30 with TRBJ2-7; TRBD2 matches at 7 bases. CDR1 and CDR2 (germline): GTSNPN, SVGIG (reference sequence). This CDR3 spans 16 amino acids. The V and J ends lost 5 bases and 0 bases, in that order; junction bases with no gene match: 13. CDR3 in amino acids: CAWGWASGGSSYEQYF. CDR3 nucleotides: TGTGCCTGGGGTTGGGCCTCGGGGGGAAGCTCCTACGAGCAGTACTTC.

This sequence joins TRBV6-6 and TRBJ2-1; the D gene is possibly TRBD2 (5 bases). V was clipped by 0 bases and J by 7 bases, with 7 bases between them. The CDR3 has 13 residues. Germline loops: CDR1 MNHNY, CDR2 SVGAGI (reference sequence). The CDR3 region has the DNA TGTGCCAGCAGTTACTCTCGGGGTAATGAGCAGTTCTTC. Protein product: CASSYSRGNEQFF.

The chain is built from TRBV2 and TRBJ2-1; possible D gene TRBD1, 7 bases. The CDR3 loop spans 15 amino acids. Germline V gives CDR1 SNHLY, CDR2 FYNNEI. V was shortened by 4 bases and J by 5 bases, with 15 bases between the two germline ends. The CDR3 region is CASSGNRGGHNEQFF. CDR3 DNA: TGTGCCAGCAGTGGGAACAGGGGAGGCCACAATGAGCAGTTCTTC.

This chain connects TRBV7-9 to TRBJ2-5; D is uncertain. Between the trimmed V and J ends, which lost 5 bases and 1 base, there was a span of 8 bases. Germline CDR1 is SEHNR and CDR2 is FQNEAQ (reference sequence). The CDR3 is 13 residues long. The CDR3 coding sequence is TGTGCCAGCAGCCCTCAGACCCAAGAGACCCAGTACTTC. Protein sequence: CASSPQTQETQYF.

The chain has TRBV13 and TRBJ1-6; D is possibly TRBD1 (6 bases). The ends were cut back, 3 bases at V and 8 bases at J, with 11 bases in the middle. The CDR3 covers 14 residues. Germline V CDR1 and CDR2: PRHDT, FYEKMQ (reference sequence). CDR3: CASSFAQGDSPLHF. The DNA for the CDR3 is TGTGCCAGCAGCTTCGCACAGGGTGATTCACCCCTCCACTTT.

This clone occurred once. The chain carries TRBV18 and TRBJ2-5; TRBD1 agrees at 11 bases. The CDR3 runs 15 residues. CDR1 and CDR2 (germline): KGHSH, LQKENI. The V and J ends lost 6 bases and 5 bases, in that order; junction bases with no gene match: 8. CDR3 sequence: CASSLGQGAFETQYF. CDR3 in DNA: TGTGCCAGCTCCCTAGGACAGGGGGCGTTCGAGACCCAGTACTTC.

As regards this clone: This probably arose from a read error, given a far larger clone one base away. The chain carries TRBV6-5 and TRBJ1-1; TRBD1 is a possible D gene (6 bases). The V end lost 6 bases, the J end lost 4 bases, and 6 bases lay between the germline ends. The CDR3 spans 11 residues. CDR1 is MNHEY and CDR2 is SVGAGI in the germline V gene. CDR3 region: CASRGGTEAFF. CDR3 in DNA: TGTGCCAGCAGAGGGGGCACTGAAGCTTTCTTT.

V is TRBV28 and J is TRBJ1-2, with D possibly matching TRBD1 (5 bases). The germline CDR1 and CDR2 sequences are MDHEN and SYDVKM. The CDR3 consists of 14 residues. Trimming pared 3 bases from V and 4 bases from J, leaving 12 bases between. CDR3 loop: CASSFRDPIYGYTF. The CDR3 nucleotides read TGTGCCAGCAGTTTTAGGGACCCTATCTATGGCTACACCTTC.